Below, 6 T cell receptor beta chains from the same sample are listed, as sequenced in a study of T cells in women clearing cervical HPV infection. Method: immunoSEQ multiplex PCR; TCRdb's copy keeps in-frame clones and lacks some. Across 40,000 to 55,000 clones, the top ten clones capture approximately 1% of the sample. Sequencing input: blood buffy coat. The receptor source for this set is a woman between 18 and 69 years old with a cervical HPV16 infection that either progressed to CIN3+ or cleared (not recorded which).

Remarks on this clone: Read coverage stops 3 residues before the CDR3 terminus; the germline J gene supplies the remainder. The rearrangement links TRBV7-3 to TRBJ2-4; 10 positions match TRBD2. CDR3 length: 15 amino acids. Germline-derived CDR1 and CDR2 are SGHTA and FQGTGA. Incomplete CDR3 DNA: TGTGCCAGCAGCCTCCGAGCGGGGGGGCCGGAGACT. This encodes CASSLRAGGPET. The whole CDR3 reads CASSLRAGGPETQYF.

As regards this clone: The read stops 3 residues short of the end of the CDR3; the missing end is completed from the germline J gene. The V and J genes are TRBV30 and TRBJ1-4, with 8 nucleotides matching TRBD1. V lost 2 bases to trimming and J lost 1 base; unmatched junction nucleotides: 3. The CDR3 is 15 residues long. CDR1 is GTSNPN, CDR2 SVGIG, per germline (reference sequence). The sequenced CDR3 bases are TGTGCCTGGAGTAGCGACAGGGGAACTAATGAAAAA. Amino acids: CAWSSDRGTNEK. The whole CDR3 protein is CAWSSDRGTNEKLFF.

For this clone: The CDR3 goes on 3 residues after the read ends, and that part is filled in from the germline J gene. This sequence joins TRBV6-2 or TRBV6-3 and TRBJ2-3; a possible D gene is TRBD2 (5 bases). Trimming stripped 5 bases from V and 0 bases from J, with 9 bases between. Looked up from germline, CDR1 is MNHEY and CDR2 is SVGEGT. This CDR3 region has 14 residues. CDR3 DNA (partial): TGTGCCAGCAGTCCCCGGGGTAGCACAGATACG. This encodes CASSPRGSTDT. The CDR3 in its entirety is CASSPRGSTDTQYF.

Turning to this clone: From the germline J gene comes the end of the CDR3, since the read stops 3 residues before it. The chain has TRBV2 and TRBJ2-7; TRBD1 matches 9 bases. The length of the CDR3 is 17 residues. Germline V gene sequence: CDR1 SNHLY, CDR2 FYNNEI. Trimming cost V 3 bases and J 2 bases; bases outside gene matches: 11. CDR3 loop: CASSEGVSGTGPYEQYF. The sequenced part of the CDR3 DNA is TGTGCCAGCAGTGAGGGGGTCTCAGGGACAGGGCCCTACGAG.

Concerning this clone: The read falls 3 residues short of the CDR3 end, and the missing part is taken from the germline J gene. The J gene is TRBJ1-1, the V gene TRBV14, with a tentative D call TRBD1 (5 bases). CDR1 SGHDN and CDR2 FVKESK come from the germline V gene. Trimming left V 4 bases short and J 5 bases short, with 17 bases between. The CDR3 has 15 amino acids. The part of the CDR3 DNA that was read is TGTGCCAGCAGCCTCCGGACACTCGGTAGGACTGAA. Amino acid sequence: CASSLRTLGRTE. The whole CDR3 region reads CASSLRTLGRTEAFF.

CDR3 DNA (partial): TGTGCCATCAGTCCGGGACAGGGGACAGGGGGC. Its translation: CAISPGQGTGG. The entire CDR3 is CAISPGQGTGGYTF. V and J are TRBV10-3 and TRBJ1-2, with TRBD1 matching over 10 bases. The read gets to within 3 residues of the CDR3 end, and the germline J gene fills in the rest. Germline CDR1 is ENHRY and CDR2 is SYGVKD. CDR3 size: 14 residues.